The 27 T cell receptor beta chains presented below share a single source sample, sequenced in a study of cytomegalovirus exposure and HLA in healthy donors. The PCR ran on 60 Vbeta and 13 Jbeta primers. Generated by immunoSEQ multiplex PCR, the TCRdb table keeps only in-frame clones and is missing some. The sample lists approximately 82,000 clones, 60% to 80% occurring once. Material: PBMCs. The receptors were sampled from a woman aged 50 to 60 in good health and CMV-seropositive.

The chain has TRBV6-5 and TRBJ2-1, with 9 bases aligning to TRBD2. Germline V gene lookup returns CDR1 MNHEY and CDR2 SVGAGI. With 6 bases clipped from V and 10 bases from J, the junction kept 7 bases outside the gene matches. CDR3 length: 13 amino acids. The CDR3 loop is CASSPGLAGEQFF. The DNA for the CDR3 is TGTGCCAGCAGCCCGGGACTAGCTGGCGAGCAGTTCTTC.

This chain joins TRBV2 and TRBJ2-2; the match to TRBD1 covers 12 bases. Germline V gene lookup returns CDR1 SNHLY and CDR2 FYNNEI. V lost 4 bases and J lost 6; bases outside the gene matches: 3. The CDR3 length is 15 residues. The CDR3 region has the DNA TGTGCCAGCAGTGGGGGACAGGGGGCATCCGGGGAGCTGTTTTTT. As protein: CASSGGQGASGELFF.

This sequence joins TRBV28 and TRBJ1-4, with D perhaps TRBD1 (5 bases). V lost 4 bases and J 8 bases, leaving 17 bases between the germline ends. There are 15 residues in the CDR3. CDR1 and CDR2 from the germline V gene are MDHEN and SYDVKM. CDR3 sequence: CASSSPGSVGEKLFF. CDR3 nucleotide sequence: TGTGCCAGCAGTTCCCCAGGGTCTGTTGGCGAAAAACTGTTTTTT.

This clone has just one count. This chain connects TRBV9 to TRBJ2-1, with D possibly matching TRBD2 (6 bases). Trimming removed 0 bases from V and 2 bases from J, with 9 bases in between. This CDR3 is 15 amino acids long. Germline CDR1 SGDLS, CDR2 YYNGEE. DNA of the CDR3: TGTGCCAGCAGCGTAGCGGACTACGCCTACAATGAGCAGTTCTTC. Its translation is CASSVADYAYNEQFF.

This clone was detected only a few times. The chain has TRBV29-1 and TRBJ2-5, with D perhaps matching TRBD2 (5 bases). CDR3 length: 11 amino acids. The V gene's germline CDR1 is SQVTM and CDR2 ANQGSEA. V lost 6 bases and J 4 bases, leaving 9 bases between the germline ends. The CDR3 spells CSVPRGETQYF. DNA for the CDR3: TGCAGCGTCCCACGGGGAGAGACCCAGTACTTC.

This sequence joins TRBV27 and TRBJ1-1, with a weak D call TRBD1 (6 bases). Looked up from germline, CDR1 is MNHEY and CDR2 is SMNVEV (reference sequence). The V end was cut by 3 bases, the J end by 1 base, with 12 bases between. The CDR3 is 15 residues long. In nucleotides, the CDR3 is TGTGCCAGCAGTTTCACAGGGAGAAAGAACACTGAAGCTTTCTTT. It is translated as CASSFTGRKNTEAFF.

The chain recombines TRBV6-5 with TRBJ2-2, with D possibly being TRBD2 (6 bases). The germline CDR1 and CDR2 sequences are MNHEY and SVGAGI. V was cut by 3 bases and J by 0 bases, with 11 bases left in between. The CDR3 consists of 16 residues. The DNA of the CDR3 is TGTGCCAGCAGTTATTACGCGGGATCGAACACCGGGGAGCTGTTTTTT. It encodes CASSYYAGSNTGELFF.

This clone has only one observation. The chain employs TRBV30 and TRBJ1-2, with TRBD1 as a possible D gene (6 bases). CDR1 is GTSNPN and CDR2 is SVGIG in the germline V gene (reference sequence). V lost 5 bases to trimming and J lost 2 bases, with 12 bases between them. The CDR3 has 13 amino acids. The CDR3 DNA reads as TGTGCCTGGGGGGACATAAGAAACTATGGCTACACCTTC. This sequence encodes CAWGDIRNYGYTF.

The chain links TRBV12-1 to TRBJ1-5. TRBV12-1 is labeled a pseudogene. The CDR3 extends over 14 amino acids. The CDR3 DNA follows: TGTGCCAGCAGCTTTCCGTATAGCAATCAGCCCCAGCATTTT. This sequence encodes CASSFPYSNQPQHF.

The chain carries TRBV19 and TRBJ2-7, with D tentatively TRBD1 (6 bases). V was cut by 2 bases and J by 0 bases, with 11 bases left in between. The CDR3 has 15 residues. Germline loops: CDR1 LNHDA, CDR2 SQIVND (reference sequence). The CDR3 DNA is TGTGCCAGTAGTATATCTAGGGGGACCTCCTACGAGCAGTACTTC. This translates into CASSISRGTSYEQYF.

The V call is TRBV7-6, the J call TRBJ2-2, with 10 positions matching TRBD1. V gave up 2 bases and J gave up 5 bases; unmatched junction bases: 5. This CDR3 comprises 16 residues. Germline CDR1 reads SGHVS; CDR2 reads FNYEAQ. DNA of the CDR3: TGTGCCAGCAGCTTACGACAGGGGGCGGATACCGGGGAGCTGTTTTTT. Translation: CASSLRQGADTGELFF.

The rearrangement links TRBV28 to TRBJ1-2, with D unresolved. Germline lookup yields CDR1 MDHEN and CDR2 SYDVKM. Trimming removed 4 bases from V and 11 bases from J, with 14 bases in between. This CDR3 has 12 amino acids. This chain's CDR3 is CASSSSFHLYTF. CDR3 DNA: TGTGCCAGCAGTTCTTCCTTTCACTTATACACCTTC.

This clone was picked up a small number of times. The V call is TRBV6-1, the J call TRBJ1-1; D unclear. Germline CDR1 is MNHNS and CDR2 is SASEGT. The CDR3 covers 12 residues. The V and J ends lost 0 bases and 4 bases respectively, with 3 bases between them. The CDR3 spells CASSEALTEAFF. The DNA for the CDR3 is TGTGCCAGCAGTGAAGCCCTCACTGAAGCTTTCTTT.

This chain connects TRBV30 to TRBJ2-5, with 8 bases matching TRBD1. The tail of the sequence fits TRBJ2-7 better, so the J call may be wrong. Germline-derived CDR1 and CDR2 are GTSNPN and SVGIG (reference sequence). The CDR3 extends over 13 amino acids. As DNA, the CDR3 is TGTGCCTGGAGTCCGGGACAGGTCTACGAGCAGTACTTC. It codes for CAWSPGQVYEQYF.

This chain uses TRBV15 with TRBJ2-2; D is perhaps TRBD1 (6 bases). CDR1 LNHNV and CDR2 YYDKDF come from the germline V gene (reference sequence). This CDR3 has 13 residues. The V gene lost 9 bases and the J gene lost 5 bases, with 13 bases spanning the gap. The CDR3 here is CATTQGRTGELFF. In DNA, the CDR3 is TGTGCCACTACACAGGGCAGGACCGGGGAGCTGTTTTTT.

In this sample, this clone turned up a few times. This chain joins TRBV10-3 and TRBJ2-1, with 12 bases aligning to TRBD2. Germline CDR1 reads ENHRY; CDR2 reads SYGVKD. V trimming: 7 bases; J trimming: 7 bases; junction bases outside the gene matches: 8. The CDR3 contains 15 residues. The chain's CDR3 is CAIKGLAGGPNEQFF. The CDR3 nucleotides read TGTGCCATCAAAGGCCTAGCGGGAGGGCCTAATGAGCAGTTCTTC.

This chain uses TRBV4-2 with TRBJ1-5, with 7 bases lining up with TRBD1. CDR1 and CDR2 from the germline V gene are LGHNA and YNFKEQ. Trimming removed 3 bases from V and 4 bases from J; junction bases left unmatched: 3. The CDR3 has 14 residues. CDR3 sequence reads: CASSHRQGNQPQHF. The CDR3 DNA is TGTGCCAGCAGCCATCGACAGGGTAATCAGCCCCAGCATTTT.

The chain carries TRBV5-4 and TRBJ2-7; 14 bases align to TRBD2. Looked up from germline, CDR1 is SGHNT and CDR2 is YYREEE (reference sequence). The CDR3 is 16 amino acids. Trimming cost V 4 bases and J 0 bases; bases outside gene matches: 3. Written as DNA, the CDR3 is TGTGCCAGCAGCCCCGGGACTAGCGGGAGCTCCTACGAGCAGTACTTC. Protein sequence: CASSPGTSGSSYEQYF.

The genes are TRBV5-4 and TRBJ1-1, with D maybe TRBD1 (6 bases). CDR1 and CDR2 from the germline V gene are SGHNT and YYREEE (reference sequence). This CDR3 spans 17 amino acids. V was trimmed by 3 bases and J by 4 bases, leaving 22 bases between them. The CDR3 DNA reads TGTGCCAGCAGCTGGGGCCTGGGGGCTGGGAGGGCCACTGAAGCTTTCTTT. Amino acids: CASSWGLGAGRATEAFF.

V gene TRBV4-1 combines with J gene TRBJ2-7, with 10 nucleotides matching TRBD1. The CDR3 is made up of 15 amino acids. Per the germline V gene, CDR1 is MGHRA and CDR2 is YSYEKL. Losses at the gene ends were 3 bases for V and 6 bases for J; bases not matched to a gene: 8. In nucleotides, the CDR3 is TGCGCCAGCAGCCACTCGGGACAGGGGAGGGCCGAGCAGTACTTC. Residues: CASSHSGQGRAEQYF.

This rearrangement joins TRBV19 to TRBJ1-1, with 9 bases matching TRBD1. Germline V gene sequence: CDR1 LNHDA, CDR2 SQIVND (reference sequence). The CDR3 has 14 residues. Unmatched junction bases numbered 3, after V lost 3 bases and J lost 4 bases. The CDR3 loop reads CASSMTGGGTEAFF. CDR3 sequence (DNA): TGTGCCAGTAGTATGACAGGGGGGGGCACTGAAGCTTTCTTT.

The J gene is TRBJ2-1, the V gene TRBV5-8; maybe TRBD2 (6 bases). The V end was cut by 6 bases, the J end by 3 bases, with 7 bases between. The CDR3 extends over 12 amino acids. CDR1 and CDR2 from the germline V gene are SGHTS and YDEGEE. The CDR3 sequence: CASTGGYNEQFF. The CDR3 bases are TGTGCCAGCACCGGGGGCTACAATGAGCAGTTCTTC.

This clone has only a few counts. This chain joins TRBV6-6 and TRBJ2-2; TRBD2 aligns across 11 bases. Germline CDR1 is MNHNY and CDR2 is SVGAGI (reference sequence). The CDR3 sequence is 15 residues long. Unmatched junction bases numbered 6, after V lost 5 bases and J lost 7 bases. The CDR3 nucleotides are TGTGCCAGCAGTGTAGCGGGAGGGCCCGTCGGGGAGCTGTTTTTT. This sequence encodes CASSVAGGPVGELFF.

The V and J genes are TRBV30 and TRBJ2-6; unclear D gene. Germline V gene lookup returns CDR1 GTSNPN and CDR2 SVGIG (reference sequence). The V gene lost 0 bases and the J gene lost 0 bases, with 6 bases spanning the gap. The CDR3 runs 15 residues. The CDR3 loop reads CAWSVLGSGANVLTF. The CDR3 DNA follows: TGTGCCTGGAGTGTACTCGGCTCTGGGGCCAACGTCCTGACTTTC.

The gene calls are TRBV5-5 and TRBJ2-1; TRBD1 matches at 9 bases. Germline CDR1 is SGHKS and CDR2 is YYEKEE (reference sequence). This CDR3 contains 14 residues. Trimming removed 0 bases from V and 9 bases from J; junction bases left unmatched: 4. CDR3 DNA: TGTGCCAGCAGCTTGGGGACAGGGGATGTTGAGCAGTTCTTC. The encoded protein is CASSLGTGDVEQFF.

The CDR3 is CASSPQGYEQYF. The CDR3 DNA is TGTGCCAGCAGCCCGCAGGGCTACGAGCAGTACTTC. The rearrangement joins TRBV27 to TRBJ2-7; D is possibly TRBD1 (5 bases). CDR3 length equals 12 residues. CDR1 is MNHEY, CDR2 SMNVEV, per germline (reference sequence). Trimming stripped 6 bases from V and 3 bases from J, with 9 bases between.

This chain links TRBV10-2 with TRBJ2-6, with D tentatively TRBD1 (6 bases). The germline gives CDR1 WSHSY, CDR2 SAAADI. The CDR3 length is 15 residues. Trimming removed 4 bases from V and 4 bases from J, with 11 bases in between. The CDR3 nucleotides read TGCGCCAGCAGTGGAGCAGGGACAGGGGCCAACGTCCTGACTTTC. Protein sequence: CASSGAGTGANVLTF.